A single sample gave rise to the 27 T cell receptor beta chains below, sequenced in a study of T cell clones after liver transplantation. Using immunoSEQ multiplex PCR, the repertoire was profiled, and TCRdb retains in-frame clones only, with some absent. This table holds about 120,000 clones, 90% found once. The sequences come from CD4+ T cells from blood, collected 12 months after liver transplant. These receptor sequences come from a human patient who received a liver transplant. The graft donor may account for some of the T cells.

The chain combines TRBV5-1 with TRBJ1-2; 8 nucleotides agree with TRBD1. V shed 4 bases and J 7 bases; nucleotides not matched to a gene: 6. This CDR3 has 13 residues. CDR1 is SGHRS and CDR2 is YFSETQ in the germline V gene. The chain's CDR3 is CASSLQGASGYTF. The CDR3 nucleotides are TGCGCCAGCAGCCTGCAGGGGGCGAGTGGCTACACCTTC.

In the case of this clone: The same CDR3 arises from other DNA sequences in this sample as well. The chain employs TRBV28 and TRBJ1-1, with D maybe TRBD1 (5 bases). The CDR3 covers 14 residues. Germline CDR1 reads MDHEN; CDR2 reads SYDVKM. The V end lost 3 bases, the J end lost 0 bases, and 8 bases lay between the germline ends. The CDR3, as DNA: TGTGCCAGCAGTTTTCAGGGAATGAACACTGAAGCTTTCTTT. Amino acid sequence: CASSFQGMNTEAFF.

This clone appeared a single time. The genes are TRBV5-6 and TRBJ2-7; maybe TRBD1 (6 bases). Between the trimmed V and J ends, which lost 4 bases and 2 bases, there was a span of 13 bases. CDR1 is SGHDT, CDR2 YYEEEE, per germline. This CDR3 comprises 14 residues. CDR3 loop: CASSQGPGPYEQYF. In DNA, the CDR3 is TGTGCCAGCAGCCAGGGGCCGGGACCCTACGAGCAGTACTTC.

This chain uses TRBV11-3 with TRBJ2-3; D not resolved. The CDR3 runs to 15 residues. V was pared by 0 bases and J by 2 bases, with 9 bases between. Germline V gene data show CDR1 as SGHNT and CDR2 as YENEEA. The CDR3 DNA reads TGTGCCAGCAGCTTAGATGGGAAGGACACAGATACGCAGTATTTT. Its protein is CASSLDGKDTDTQYF.

On this clone: Other DNA sequences in the same sample also yield this CDR3. The V call is TRBV2, the J call TRBJ1-5, with D possibly TRBD1 on 6 matching bases. Per the germline V gene, CDR1 is SNHLY and CDR2 is FYNNEI. The CDR3 is 13 amino acids. V was shortened by 7 bases and J by 3 bases, with 10 bases between the two germline ends. CDR3 sequence (DNA): TGTGCCAGCAAGCGGGACAACAATCAGCCCCAGCATTTT. Encoded protein: CASKRDNNQPQHF.

The chain links TRBV29-1 to TRBJ2-5, with 7 bases identical to TRBD1. The germline CDR1 and CDR2 sequences are SQVTM and ANQGSEA. Unmatched junction bases numbered 10, after V lost 6 bases and J lost 3 bases. The CDR3 consists of 14 residues. The CDR3 loop is CSVYQTGVEETQYF. The CDR3 region has the DNA TGCAGCGTGTATCAAACAGGGGTTGAAGAGACCCAGTACTTC.

This chain uses TRBV27 with TRBJ2-1; 9 bases match TRBD2. The CDR3 sequence is 16 residues long. Germline CDR1 MNHEY, CDR2 SMNVEV (reference sequence). The V and J ends lost 6 bases and 9 bases, in that order; junction bases with no gene match: 15. CDR3: CASRPLLAGIGTEQFF. CDR3 DNA: TGTGCCAGCAGGCCTCTCCTAGCGGGAATAGGCACTGAGCAGTTCTTC.

V gene TRBV5-1 combines with J gene TRBJ1-1, with D tentatively TRBD1 (5 bases). Trimming pared 2 bases from V and 6 bases from J, leaving 11 bases between. CDR3 length equals 13 residues. Per the germline V gene, CDR1 is SGHRS and CDR2 is YFSETQ. The DNA for the CDR3 is TGCGCCAGCAGCTTCGGGGGGGTACCTGAAGCTTTCTTT. Its translation is CASSFGGVPEAFF.

The V call is TRBV6-1, the J call TRBJ1-2; D gene uncertain. Trimming took off 6 bases at V and 2 bases at J, with 13 bases between the two ends. The CDR3 consists of 14 residues. Germline CDR1 reads MNHNS; CDR2 reads SASEGT. The CDR3 loop reads CASSEHGLNYGYTF. CDR3 DNA: TGTGCCAGCAGCGAGCATGGACTCAACTATGGCTACACCTTC.

The chain employs TRBV28 and TRBJ2-7; the D call may be TRBD1 or TRBD2 (6 bases each). V was cut by 11 bases and J by 8 bases, with 25 bases left in between. The CDR3 length is 14 residues. The germline V gene encodes CDR1 MDHEN and CDR2 SYDVKM. CDR3 protein: CALRGAGVDMKQYF. The CDR3 nucleotides read TGTGCCTTGAGGGGGGCAGGGGTAGATATGAAGCAGTACTTC.

This clone was recorded only once. The chain combines TRBV4-1 with TRBJ2-1; 7 bases are shared with TRBD2. Germline V gene lookup returns CDR1 MGHRA and CDR2 YSYEKL. The CDR3 is 17 residues long. V gave up 0 bases and J gave up 7 bases; unmatched junction bases: 12. CDR3 residues: CASSQDQGRALRNEQFF. CDR3 nucleotide sequence: TGCGCCAGCAGCCAAGATCAAGGGAGGGCCCTCAGGAATGAGCAGTTCTTC.

The chain is built from TRBV19 and TRBJ1-4; 11 nucleotides line up with TRBD1. V gave up 5 bases and J gave up 7 bases; unmatched junction bases: 9. Germline lookup yields CDR1 LNHDA and CDR2 SQIVND (reference sequence). This CDR3 has 16 residues. The CDR3 bases are TGTGCCAGTAGTTTCCCCGGACAGGGGGCTTCTGAAAAACTGTTTTTT. Its translation is CASSFPGQGASEKLFF.

The chain couples TRBV7-9 to TRBJ1-2; D unclear. Trimming removed 5 bases from V and 4 bases from J, with 14 bases in between. CDR1 SEHNR and CDR2 FQNEAQ come from the germline V gene (reference sequence). The CDR3 has 14 residues. The CDR3 is CASSPREGSYGYTF. The CDR3 coding sequence is TGTGCCAGCAGCCCGAGGGAGGGTAGCTATGGCTACACCTTC. The full variable domain, completed using reference TRBV7-9 and TRBJ1-2, is DTGVSQNPRHKITKRGQNVTFRCDPISEHNRLYWYRQTLGQGPEFLTYFQNEAQLEKSRLLSDRFSAERPKGSFSTLEIQRTEQGDSAMYLCASSPREGSYGYTFGSGTRLTVV.

This chain joins TRBV29-1 and TRBJ2-7, with no clear D. Between the trimmed V and J ends, which lost 6 bases and 2 bases, there was a span of 8 bases. From germline, CDR1 is SQVTM and CDR2 ANQGSEA. The CDR3 spans 11 residues. CDR3 in amino acids: CSVLVAYEQYF. The CDR3 bases are TGCAGCGTCCTGGTAGCCTACGAGCAGTACTTC.

This clone turned up a few times. The rearrangement links TRBV5-6 to TRBJ1-2, with D possibly being TRBD1 (6 bases). Between the trimmed V and J ends, which lost 5 bases and 6 bases, there was a span of 17 bases. The V gene's germline CDR1 is SGHDT and CDR2 YYEEEE. The CDR3 spans 14 residues. The CDR3 nucleotides are TGTGCCAGCAGTGGACTCAAGGGGGACAATGGCTACACCTTC. It is translated as CASSGLKGDNGYTF.

CDR3 nucleotides: TGTGCCAGCTCCCCGGGGCTTCAGGAGACCCAGTACTTC. It translates to CASSPGLQETQYF. The chain combines TRBV18 with TRBJ2-5; D possibly uses TRBD1 or TRBD2 (5 bases each). The CDR3 is 13 residues long. Germline CDR1 reads KGHSH; CDR2 reads LQKENI. Trimming pared 6 bases from V and 5 bases from J, leaving 13 bases between.

This sequence joins TRBV6-1 and TRBJ1-2; D not certain. Germline values: CDR1 MNHNS, CDR2 SASEGT. This CDR3 is 14 amino acids long. V dropped 4 bases and J dropped 5 bases, with 14 bases sitting between them. CDR3 nucleotide sequence: TGTGCCAGCAGTGGATTGTCTCGGACGTATGGCTACACCTTC. This codes for CASSGLSRTYGYTF.

The V and J genes are TRBV19 and TRBJ1-2; unclear D gene. V was cut by 10 bases and J by 1 base, with 13 bases left in between. This CDR3 is 13 amino acids long. Germline V lookup: CDR1 LNHDA, CDR2 SQIVND (reference sequence). CDR3 coding DNA: TGTGCCACTCAGCCGGGGATTAACTATGGCTACACCTTC. Its protein product is CATQPGINYGYTF.

The chain links TRBV27 to TRBJ2-7, with unresolved D. Germline V lookup: CDR1 MNHEY, CDR2 SMNVEV (reference sequence). The CDR3 contains 13 residues. The V end lost 1 base, the J end lost 0 bases, and 4 bases lay between the germline ends. This CDR3 is CASSLYGSYEQYF. The CDR3, as DNA: TGTGCCAGCAGTTTATATGGCTCCTACGAGCAGTACTTC.

V and J are TRBV7-2 and TRBJ2-7; TRBD2 agrees at 10 bases. This CDR3 comprises 14 residues. Germline trimming cut 3 bases from V and 5 bases from J; bases unmatched to any gene: 4. Looked up from germline, CDR1 is SGHTA and CDR2 is FQGNSA. The DNA of the CDR3 is TGTGCCAGCAGCTTCCCTAGCGGGAGCCACGAGCAGTACTTC. Translated, it gives CASSFPSGSHEQYF.

The V gene is TRBV7-9, the J gene TRBJ2-5; TRBD1 matches 8 bases. The junction had 11 bases not matched to a gene; V was cut back by 7 bases and J by 4 bases. CDR1 SEHNR and CDR2 FQNEAQ come from the germline V gene (reference sequence). This CDR3 has 15 amino acids. The CDR3 coding sequence is TGTGCCAGCACCAACGACAGGGGTTCGGGAGAGACCCAGTACTTC. It codes for CASTNDRGSGETQYF.

The chain joins TRBV6-5 to TRBJ2-3, with D perhaps TRBD2 (6 bases). The CDR3 sequence is 15 residues long. Deletions cut 6 bases from V and 2 bases from J, with 15 bases between. Germline V lookup: CDR1 MNHEY, CDR2 SVGAGI. The DNA of the CDR3 is TGTGCCAGCAGAAATAGCGGAGCAGACACAGATACGCAGTATTTT. Protein: CASRNSGADTDTQYF.

The CDR3 reads CASSIPPGRQNTEAFF. The CDR3 DNA follows: TGTGCCAGTAGTATCCCTCCGGGACGCCAAAACACTGAAGCTTTCTTT. The rearrangement joins TRBV19 to TRBJ1-1, with D tentatively TRBD1 (5 bases). Germline V CDR1 and CDR2: LNHDA, SQIVND (reference sequence). This CDR3 region has 16 residues. The V end lost 3 bases, the J end lost 2 bases, and 16 bases lay between the germline ends.

The CDR3 nucleotides are TGTGCCAGCAGCCCACTAGCGGGGGGCGCGGGAGGGTACTTC. This codes for CASSPLAGGAGGYF. V usage is TRBV6-6 and J usage is TRBJ2-7; TRBD2 matches 12 bases. There are 14 residues in the CDR3. V was pared by 6 bases and J by 12 bases, with 12 bases of the junction left unmatched. Germline values: CDR1 MNHNY, CDR2 SVGAGI (reference sequence).

This chain uses TRBV11-2 with TRBJ2-7, with TRBD2 matching 10 bases. Germline V gene data show CDR1 as SGHAT and CDR2 as FQNNGV. The V segment lost 3 bases and the J segment 1 base; nucleotides outside the gene matches: 3. The CDR3 extends over 15 amino acids. The CDR3 sequence is CASSFTSGESYEQYF. The CDR3 DNA is TGTGCCAGCAGCTTTACTAGCGGGGAATCCTACGAGCAGTACTTC.

The chain has TRBV11-3 and TRBJ2-5; 9 bases match TRBD2. The CDR3 covers 17 residues. V was clipped by 2 bases and J by 3 bases; unmatched bases: 10. Germline CDR1 is SGHNT and CDR2 is YENEEA. The CDR3 nucleotides read TGTGCCAGCAGCTTATCTCTCAGTAGCGGGAGCAAAGAGACCCAGTACTTC. Protein: CASSLSLSSGSKETQYF.

V usage is TRBV28 and J usage is TRBJ2-7, with 8 positions matching TRBD2. The CDR3 covers 13 residues. J was trimmed by 6 bases and V by 7 bases; bases with no gene match: 8. Germline V gene data show CDR1 as MDHEN and CDR2 as SYDVKM. For the CDR3, the DNA is TGTGCCAGCACCCTAAGCGGGAGTCTCGAGCAGTACTTC. Translation gives CASTLSGSLEQYF.